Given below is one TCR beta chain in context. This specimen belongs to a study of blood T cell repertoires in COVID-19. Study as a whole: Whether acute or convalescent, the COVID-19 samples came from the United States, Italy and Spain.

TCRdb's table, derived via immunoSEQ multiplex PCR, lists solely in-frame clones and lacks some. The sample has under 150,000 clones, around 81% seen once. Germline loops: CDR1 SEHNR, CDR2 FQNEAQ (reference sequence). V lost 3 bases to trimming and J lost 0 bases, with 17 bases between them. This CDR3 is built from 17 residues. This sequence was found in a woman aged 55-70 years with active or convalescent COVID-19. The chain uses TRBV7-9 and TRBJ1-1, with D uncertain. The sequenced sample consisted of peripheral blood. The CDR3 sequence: CASSFYRGIDMNTEAFF. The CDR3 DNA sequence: TGTGCCAGCAGCTTTTATCGAGGGATAGACATGAACACTGAAGCTTTCTTT.